The sequence of this TCR beta chain was determined in a study of metastatic and nonmetastatic thyroid tumors. Turning to the study itself: Across blood and tumor or nodule tissue, repertoires from malignant and benign thyroid patients were compared with one another. Study-level results: Reportedly, malignant thyroid tumors had significantly higher TCR beta diversity than benign nodules, in blood and tumor.

In the original processing: The distant-metastasis classifier for papillary thyroid cancer was built from CDR3 differences across clinicopathological groups. From the PCR reads, TCRdb re-called clones with MiXCR. For this entry, the V and J calls and clone size follow TCRdb and not the study's own pipeline. The table records around 20,000 clones, 15% to 20% of them present only once. Thyroid surgery was performed in patients who had received no treatment beforehand. The CDR3 spans 14 residues. Germline assignment: CDR1 MNHEY and CDR2 SVGEGT. Trimming removed 2 bases at V and 7 bases at J, with 11 bases between. This clone was seen more than once but under ten times. Its antigen is undetermined.

What was sequenced was tumor tissue. The rearrangement links TRBV6-2 or TRBV6-3 to TRBJ1-4; D possibly corresponds to TRBD1 (5 bases). The sequence was collected from a female donor with papillary thyroid cancer or a benign thyroid nodule (not recorded which). Some clones in this sample may be carry-over from other donors' samples. CDR3 in DNA: TGTGCCAGCAGTTACAGGGGAAAGGGTGAAAAACTGTTTTTT. Its translation: CASSYRGKGEKLFF.